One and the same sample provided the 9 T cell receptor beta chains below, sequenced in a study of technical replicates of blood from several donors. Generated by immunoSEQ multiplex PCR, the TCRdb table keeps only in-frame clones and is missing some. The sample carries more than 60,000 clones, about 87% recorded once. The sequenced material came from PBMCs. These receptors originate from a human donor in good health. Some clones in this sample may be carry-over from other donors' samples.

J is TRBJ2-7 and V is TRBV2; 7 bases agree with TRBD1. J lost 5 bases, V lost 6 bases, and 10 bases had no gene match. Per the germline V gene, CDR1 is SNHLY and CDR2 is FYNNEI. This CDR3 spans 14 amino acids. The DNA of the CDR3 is TGTGCCAGCAGGGTACACCAACAGGGGAACGAGCAGTACTTC. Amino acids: CASRVHQQGNEQYF.

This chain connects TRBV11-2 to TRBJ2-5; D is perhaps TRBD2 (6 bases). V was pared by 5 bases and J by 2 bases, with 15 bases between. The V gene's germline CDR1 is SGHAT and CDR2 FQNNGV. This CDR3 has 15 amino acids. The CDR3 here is CASSTGSGGQETQYF. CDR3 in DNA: TGTGCCAGCAGCACAGGCAGTGGAGGGCAAGAGACCCAGTACTTC.

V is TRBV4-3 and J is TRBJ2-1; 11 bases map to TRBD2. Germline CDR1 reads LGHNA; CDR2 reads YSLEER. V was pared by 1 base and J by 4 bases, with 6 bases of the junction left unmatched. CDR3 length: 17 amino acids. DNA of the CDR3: TGCGCCAGCAGCCAAGGCTATGCTAGCGGGGGGTACAATGAGCAGTTCTTC. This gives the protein CASSQGYASGGYNEQFF.

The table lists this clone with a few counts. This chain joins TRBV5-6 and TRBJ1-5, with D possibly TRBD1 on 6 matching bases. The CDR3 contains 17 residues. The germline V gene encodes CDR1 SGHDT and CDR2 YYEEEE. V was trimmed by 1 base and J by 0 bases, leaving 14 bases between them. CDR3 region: CASSLRQTGYSNQPQHF. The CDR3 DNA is TGTGCCAGCAGCTTGAGGCAGACAGGATATAGCAATCAGCCCCAGCATTTT.

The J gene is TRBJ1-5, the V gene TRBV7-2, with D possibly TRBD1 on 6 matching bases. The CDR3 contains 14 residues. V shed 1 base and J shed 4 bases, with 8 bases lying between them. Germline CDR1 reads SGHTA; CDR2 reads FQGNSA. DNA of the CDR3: TGTGCCAGCAGCTTAGGGACAGCTAATCAGCCCCAGCATTTT. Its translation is CASSLGTANQPQHF.

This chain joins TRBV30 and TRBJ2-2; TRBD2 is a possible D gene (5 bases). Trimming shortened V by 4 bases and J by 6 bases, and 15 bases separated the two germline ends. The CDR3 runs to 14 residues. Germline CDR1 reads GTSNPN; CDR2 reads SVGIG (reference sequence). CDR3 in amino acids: CAWTTRDRPGELFF. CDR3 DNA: TGTGCCTGGACGACTCGGGATCGACCCGGGGAGCTGTTTTTT.

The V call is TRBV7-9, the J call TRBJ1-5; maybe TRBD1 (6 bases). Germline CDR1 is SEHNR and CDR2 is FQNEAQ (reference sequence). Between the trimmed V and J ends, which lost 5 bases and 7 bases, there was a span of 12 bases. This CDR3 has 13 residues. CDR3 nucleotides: TGTGCCAGCAGCCGGAACAGGGCCCAGCCCCAGCATTTT. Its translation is CASSRNRAQPQHF.

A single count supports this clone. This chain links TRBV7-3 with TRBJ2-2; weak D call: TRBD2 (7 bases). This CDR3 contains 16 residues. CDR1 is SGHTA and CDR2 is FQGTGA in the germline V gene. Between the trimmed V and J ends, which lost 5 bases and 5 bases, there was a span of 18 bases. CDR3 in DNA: TGTGCCAGCAGCCCCCGGGGGGCACTGTTGACCGGGGAGCTGTTTTTT. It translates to CASSPRGALLTGELFF. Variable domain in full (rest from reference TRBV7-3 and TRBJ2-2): GAGVSQTPSNKVTEKGKYVELRCDPISGHTALYWYRQSLGQGPEFLIYFQGTGAADDSGLPNDRFFAVRPEGSVSTLKIQRTERGDSAVYLCASSPRGALLTGELFFGEGSRLTVL.

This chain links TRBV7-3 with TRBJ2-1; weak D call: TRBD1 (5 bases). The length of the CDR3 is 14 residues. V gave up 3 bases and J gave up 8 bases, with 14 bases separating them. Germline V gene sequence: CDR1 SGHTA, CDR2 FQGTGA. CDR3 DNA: TGTGCCAGCAGCTTCAGGGCCCACACGGATGAGCAGTTCTTC. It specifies CASSFRAHTDEQFF.